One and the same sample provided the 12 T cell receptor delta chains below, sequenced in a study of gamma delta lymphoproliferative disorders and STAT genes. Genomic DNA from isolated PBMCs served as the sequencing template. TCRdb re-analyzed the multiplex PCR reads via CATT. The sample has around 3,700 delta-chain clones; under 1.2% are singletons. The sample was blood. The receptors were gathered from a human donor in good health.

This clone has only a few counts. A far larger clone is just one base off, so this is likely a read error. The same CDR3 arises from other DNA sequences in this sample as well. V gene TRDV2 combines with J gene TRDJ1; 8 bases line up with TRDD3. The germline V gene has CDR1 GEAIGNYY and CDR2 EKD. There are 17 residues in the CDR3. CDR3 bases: TGCGCCTGTGACCGACTGGGGGGGACCGTTCAAGGTGGTAAACTCATCTTT. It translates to CACDRLGGTVQGGKLIF.

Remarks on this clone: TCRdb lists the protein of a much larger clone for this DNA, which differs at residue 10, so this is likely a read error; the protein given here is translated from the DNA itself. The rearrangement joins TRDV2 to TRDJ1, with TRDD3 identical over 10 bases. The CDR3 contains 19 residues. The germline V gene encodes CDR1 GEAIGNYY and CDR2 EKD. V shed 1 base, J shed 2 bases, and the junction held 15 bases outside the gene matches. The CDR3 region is CACDTLLGDALGGTDKLIF. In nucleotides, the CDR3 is TGTGCCTGTGACACTCTACTGGGGGATGCGCTTGGGGGGACCGATAAACTCATCTTT.

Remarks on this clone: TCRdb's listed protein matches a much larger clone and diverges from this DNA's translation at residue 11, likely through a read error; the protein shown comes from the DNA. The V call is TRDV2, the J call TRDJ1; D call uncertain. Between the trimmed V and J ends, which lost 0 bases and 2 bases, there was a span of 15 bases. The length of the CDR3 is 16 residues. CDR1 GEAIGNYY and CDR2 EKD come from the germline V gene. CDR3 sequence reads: CACDTLTNRPTDKLIF. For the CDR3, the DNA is TGTGCCTGTGACACCCTAACCAACCGACCGACCGATAAACTCATCTTT.

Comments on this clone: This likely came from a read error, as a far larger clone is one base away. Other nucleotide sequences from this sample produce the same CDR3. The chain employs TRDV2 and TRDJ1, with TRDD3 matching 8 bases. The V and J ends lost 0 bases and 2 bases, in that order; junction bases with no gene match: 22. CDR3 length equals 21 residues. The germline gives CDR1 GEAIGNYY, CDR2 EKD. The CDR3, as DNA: TGTGCCTGTGACACCGTTTCCACAAGAACCTCCCGGGGGATAAAAACCGATAAACTCATCTTT. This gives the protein CACDTVSTRTSRGIKTDKLIF.

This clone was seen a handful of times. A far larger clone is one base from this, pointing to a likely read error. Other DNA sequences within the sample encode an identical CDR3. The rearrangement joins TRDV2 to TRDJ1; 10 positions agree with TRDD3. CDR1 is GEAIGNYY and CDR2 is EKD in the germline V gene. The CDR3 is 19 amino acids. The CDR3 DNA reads TGTGCCTGTGACCCTGTTGCGACTGGGGGATTCGGGTACACCGATAAACTCATTTTT. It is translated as CACDPVATGGFGYTDKLIF.

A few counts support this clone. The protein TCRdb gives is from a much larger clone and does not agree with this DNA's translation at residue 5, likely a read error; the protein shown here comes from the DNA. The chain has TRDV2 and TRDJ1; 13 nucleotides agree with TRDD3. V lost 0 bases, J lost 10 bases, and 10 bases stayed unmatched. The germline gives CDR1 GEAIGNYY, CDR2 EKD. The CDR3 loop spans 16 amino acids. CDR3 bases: TGTGCCTGTGACACCATCACTGGGGGATACGATGGGGGACTCATCTTT. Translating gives CACDTITGGYDGGLIF.

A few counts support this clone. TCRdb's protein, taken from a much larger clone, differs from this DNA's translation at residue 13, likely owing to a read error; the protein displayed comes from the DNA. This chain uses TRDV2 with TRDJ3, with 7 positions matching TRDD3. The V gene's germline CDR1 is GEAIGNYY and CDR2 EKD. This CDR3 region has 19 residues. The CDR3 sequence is CACDTPDTQRSWGTRQMFF. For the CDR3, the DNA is TGTGCCTGTGACACCCCGGATACGCAAAGGTCCTGGGGCACCCGACAGATGTTTTTC.

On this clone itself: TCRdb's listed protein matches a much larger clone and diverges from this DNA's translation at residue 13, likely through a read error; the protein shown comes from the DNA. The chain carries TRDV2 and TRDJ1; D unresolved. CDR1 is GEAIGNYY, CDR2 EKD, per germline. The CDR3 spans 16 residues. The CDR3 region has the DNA TGTGCCTGTGACACCCTAACCAACCGACCGGCCGATAACCTCATCTTT. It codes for CACDTLTNRPADNLIF.

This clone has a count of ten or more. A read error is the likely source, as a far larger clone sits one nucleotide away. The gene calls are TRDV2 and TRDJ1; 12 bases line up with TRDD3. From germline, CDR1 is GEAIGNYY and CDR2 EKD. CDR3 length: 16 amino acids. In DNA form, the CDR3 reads TGTGCCTGTGACACACCCCTGGGGGATACGCCCGATAAACCCATCTTT. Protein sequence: CACDTPLGDTPDKPIF.

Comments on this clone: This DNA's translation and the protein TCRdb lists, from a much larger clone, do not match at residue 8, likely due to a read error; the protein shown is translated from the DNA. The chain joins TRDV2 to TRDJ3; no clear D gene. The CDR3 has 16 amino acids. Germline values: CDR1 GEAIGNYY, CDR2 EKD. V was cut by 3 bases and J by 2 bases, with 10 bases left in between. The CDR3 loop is CACDLVSPWDTRQMFF. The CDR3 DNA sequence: TGTGCCTGTGACCTGGTTAGCCCCTGGGACACCCGACAGATGTTTTTC.

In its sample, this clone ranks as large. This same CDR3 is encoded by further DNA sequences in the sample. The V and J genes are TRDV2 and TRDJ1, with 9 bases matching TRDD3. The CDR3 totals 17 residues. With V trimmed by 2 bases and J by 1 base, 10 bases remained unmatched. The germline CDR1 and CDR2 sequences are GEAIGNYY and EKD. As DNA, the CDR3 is TGTGCCTGTGACAAAGTAGGTACTGGGGGAGTCACCGATAAACTCATCTTT. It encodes CACDKVGTGGVTDKLIF.

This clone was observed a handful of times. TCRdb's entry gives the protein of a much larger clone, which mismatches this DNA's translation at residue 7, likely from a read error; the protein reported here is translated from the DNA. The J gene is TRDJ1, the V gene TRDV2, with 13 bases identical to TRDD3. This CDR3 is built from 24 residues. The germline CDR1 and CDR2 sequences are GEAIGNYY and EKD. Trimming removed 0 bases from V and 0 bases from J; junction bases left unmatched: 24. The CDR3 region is CACDTLDLRLGDTETDLYTDKLIF. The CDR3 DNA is TGTGCCTGTGACACCTTGGATCTTAGACTGGGGGATACGGAAACCGACCTGTACACCGATAAACTCATCTTT.